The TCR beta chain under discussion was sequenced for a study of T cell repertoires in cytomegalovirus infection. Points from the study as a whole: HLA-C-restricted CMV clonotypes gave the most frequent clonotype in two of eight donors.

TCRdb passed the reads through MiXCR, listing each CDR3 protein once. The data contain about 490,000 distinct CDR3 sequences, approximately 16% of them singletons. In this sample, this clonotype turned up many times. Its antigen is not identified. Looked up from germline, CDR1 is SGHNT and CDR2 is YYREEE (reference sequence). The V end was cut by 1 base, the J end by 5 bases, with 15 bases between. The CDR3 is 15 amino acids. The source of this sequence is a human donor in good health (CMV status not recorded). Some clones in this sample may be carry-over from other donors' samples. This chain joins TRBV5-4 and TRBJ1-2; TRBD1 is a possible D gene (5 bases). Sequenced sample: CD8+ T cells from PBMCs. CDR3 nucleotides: TGTGCCAGCAGCTTGAGTACGGGGACGGGTTATGGCTACACCTTC. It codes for CASSLSTGTGYGYTF. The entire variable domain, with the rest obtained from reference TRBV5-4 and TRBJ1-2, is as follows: ETGVTQSPTHLIKTRGQQVTLRCSSQSGHNTVSWYQQALGQGPQFIFQYYREEENGRGNFPPRFSGLQFPNYSSELNVNALELDDSALYLCASSLSTGTGYGYTFGSGTRLTVV.